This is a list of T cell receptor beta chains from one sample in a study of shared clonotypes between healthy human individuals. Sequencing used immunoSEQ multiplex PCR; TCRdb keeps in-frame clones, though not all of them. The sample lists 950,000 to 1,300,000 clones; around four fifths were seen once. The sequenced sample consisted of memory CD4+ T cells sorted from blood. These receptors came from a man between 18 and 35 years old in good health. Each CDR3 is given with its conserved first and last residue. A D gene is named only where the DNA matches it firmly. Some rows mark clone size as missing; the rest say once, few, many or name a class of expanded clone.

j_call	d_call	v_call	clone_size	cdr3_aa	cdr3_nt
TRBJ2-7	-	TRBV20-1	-	CSAGDEQYF	TGCAGTGCCGGGGACGAGCAGTACTTC
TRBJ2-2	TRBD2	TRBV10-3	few	CAISASSGGPNTGELFF	TGTGCCATCAGTGCTTCTAGCGGGGGCCCTAACACCGGGGAGCTGTTTTTT
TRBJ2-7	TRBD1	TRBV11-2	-	CASSLRQGGEQYF	TGTGCCAGCAGCCTCAGACAGGGGGGAGAGCAGTACTTC
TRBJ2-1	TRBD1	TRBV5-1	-	CASSWTPGQGFNEQFF	TGCGCCAGCAGCTGGACACCGGGACAGGGATTCAATGAGCAGTTCTTC
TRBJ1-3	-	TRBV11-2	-	CASSLGSGTGNTIYF	TGTGCCAGCAGTCTAGGGTCAGGGACTGGAAACACCATATATTTT
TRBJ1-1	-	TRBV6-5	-	CASSLQGPGTEAFF	TGTGCCAGCAGCCTACAGGGACCCGGGACTGAAGCTTTCTTT
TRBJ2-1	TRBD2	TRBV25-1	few	CASSAWEGHNEQFF	TGTGCCAGCAGTGCTTGGGAGGGGCACAATGAGCAGTTCTTC
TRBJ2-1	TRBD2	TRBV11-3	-	CASSLPGLVNEQFF	TGTGCCAGCAGCCTACCGGGACTAGTGAATGAGCAGTTCTTC
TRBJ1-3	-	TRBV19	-	CASSMIRQSGNTIYF	TGTGCCAGTAGTATGATCCGGCAGTCTGGAAACACCATATATTTT
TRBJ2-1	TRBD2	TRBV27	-	CASSLNRGEGRNEQFF	TGTGCCAGCAGTTTAAACCGAGGGGAGGGGAGGAATGAGCAGTTCTTC
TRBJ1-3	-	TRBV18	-	CASSPGVSGNTIYF	TGTGCCAGCTCACCAGGGGTGTCTGGAAACACCATATATTTT
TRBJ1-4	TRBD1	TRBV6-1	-	CASRLQGTNEKLFF	TGTGCCAGCAGACTACAGGGGACTAATGAAAAACTGTTTTTT
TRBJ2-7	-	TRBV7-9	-	CASSLVGGYEQYF	TGTGCCAGCAGCTTAGTCGGGGGTTACGAGCAGTACTTC
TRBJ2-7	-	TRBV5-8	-	CASSFGGKTYEQYF	TGTGCCAGCAGCTTCGGGGGAAAAACCTACGAGCAGTACTTC
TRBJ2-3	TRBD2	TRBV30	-	CAWRGLSSGRTRDTQYF	TGTGCCTGGAGGGGTTTGAGTAGCGGGAGGACAAGAGATACGCAGTATTTT
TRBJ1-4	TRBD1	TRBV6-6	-	CASSSRDRGHEKLFF	TGTGCCAGCAGTTCACGGGACAGGGGGCATGAAAAACTGTTTTTT
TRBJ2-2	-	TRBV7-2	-	CASSPTVANTGELFF	TGTGCCAGCAGCCCGACAGTTGCGAACACCGGGGAGCTGTTTTTT
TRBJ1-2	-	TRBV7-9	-	CASSLAGTEAGGYTF	TGTGCCAGCAGCTTAGCAGGGACCGAGGCGGGTGGCTACACCTTC
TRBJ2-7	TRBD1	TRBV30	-	CAWSGAGGEQYF	TGTGCCTGGAGTGGGGCAGGGGGCGAGCAGTACTTC
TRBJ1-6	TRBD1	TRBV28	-	CASKGRQGTDNSPLHF	TGTGCCAGCAAAGGGAGACAGGGGACGGATAATTCACCCCTCCACTTT
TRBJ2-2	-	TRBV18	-	CASSPGATGELFF	TGTGCCAGCTCACCGGGGGCCACCGGGGAGCTGTTTTTT
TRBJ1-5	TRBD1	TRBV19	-	CASTRTGGSFQPQHF	TGTGCCAGTACCCGGACAGGGGGGTCGTTTCAGCCCCAGCATTTT
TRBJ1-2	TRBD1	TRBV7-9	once	CASSPLTGEHGYTF	TGTGCCAGCAGCCCTTTGACAGGGGAGCATGGCTACACCTTC
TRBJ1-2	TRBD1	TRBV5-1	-	CASSLQGENYGYTF	TGCGCCAGCAGCTTACAGGGGGAAAACTATGGCTACACCTTC
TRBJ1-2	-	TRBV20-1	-	CSALNYGYTF	TGCAGTGCCCTTAACTATGGCTACACCTTC
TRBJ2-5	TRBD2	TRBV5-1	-	CASSNSGSWTQYF	TGCGCCAGCAGCAATAGCGGGAGTTGGACCCAGTACTTC
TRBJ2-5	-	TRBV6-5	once	CASSSNGGSQETQYF	TGTGCCAGCAGTTCTAACGGAGGCAGCCAAGAGACCCAGTACTTC
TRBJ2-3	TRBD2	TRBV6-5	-	CASIKAGGGTDTQYF	TGTGCCAGCATCAAAGCGGGAGGGGGCACAGATACGCAGTATTTT
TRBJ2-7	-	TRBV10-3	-	CAISESRDEQYF	TGTGCCATCAGTGAGTCGCGGGACGAGCAGTACTTC
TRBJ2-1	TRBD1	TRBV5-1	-	CASSLTGTGGNEQFF	TGCGCCAGCAGCTTGACCGGGACAGGGGGCAATGAGCAGTTCTTC
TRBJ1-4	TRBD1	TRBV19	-	CASMLSWTGQEKLFF	TGTGCCAGTATGCTCTCCTGGACAGGACAGGAAAAACTGTTTTTT
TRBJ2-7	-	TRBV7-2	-	CASSLAGWATRATGEQYF	TGTGCCAGCAGCTTAGCGGGGTGGGCCACTAGGGCCACTGGTGAGCAGTACTTC
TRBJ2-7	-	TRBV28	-	CARPVCQKLTYEQYF	TGTGCCAGGCCAGTTTGCCAGAAGTTAACCTACGAGCAGTACTTC
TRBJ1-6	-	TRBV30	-	CAWSTGNSPLHF	TGTGCCTGGAGTACAGGGAATTCACCCCTTCACTTT
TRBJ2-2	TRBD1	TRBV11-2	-	CASSPHQGQRNTGELFF	TGTGCCAGCAGCCCACACCAGGGACAGCGAAACACCGGGGAGCTGTTTTTT
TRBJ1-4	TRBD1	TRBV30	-	CAWSLRGQGAREKLFF	TGTGCCTGGAGCCTCCGTGGACAGGGGGCAAGGGAAAAACTGTTTTTT
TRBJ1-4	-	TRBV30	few	CAWSVLGSTNEKLFF	TGTGCCTGGAGTGTACTAGGGTCTACTAATGAAAAACTGTTTTTT
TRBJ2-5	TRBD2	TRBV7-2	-	CASSSGLAGGPEETQYF	TGTGCCAGCAGCTCGGGACTAGCGGGAGGCCCGGAAGAGACCCAGTACTTC
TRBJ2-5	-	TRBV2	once	CASSLTGYQETQYF	TGTGCCAGCAGCCTTACTGGGTACCAAGAGACCCAGTACTTC
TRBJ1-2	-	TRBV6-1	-	CASSPQGNVDYGYTF	TGTGCCAGCAGCCCCCAGGGGAATGTCGACTATGGCTACACCTTC
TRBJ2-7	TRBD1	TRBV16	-	CASSQGTVHEQYF	TGTGCCAGCAGCCAAGGGACAGTCCACGAGCAGTACTTC
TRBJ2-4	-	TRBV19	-	CATRVAGLAKNIQYF	TGTGCCACCCGGGTGGCAGGTCTAGCCAAAAACATTCAGTACTTC
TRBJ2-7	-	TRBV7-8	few	CASSLYTEQYF	TGTGCCAGCAGCTTATATACCGAGCAGTACTTC
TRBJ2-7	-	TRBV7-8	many	CASSLGETYEQYF	TGTGCCAGCAGCTTGGGTGAAACCTACGAGCAGTACTTC
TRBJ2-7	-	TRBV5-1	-	CASSLEGGQGAYEQYF	TGCGCCAGCAGCTTGGAGGGAGGGCAGGGGGCCTACGAGCAGTACTTC
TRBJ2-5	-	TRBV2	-	CASSDEGPGSWETQYF	TGTGCCAGCAGCGACGAGGGCCCGGGATCCTGGGAGACCCAGTACTTC
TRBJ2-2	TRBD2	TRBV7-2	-	CASSSADAGVNGELFF	TGTGCCAGCAGCTCGGCCGACGCGGGAGTAAACGGGGAGCTGTTTTTT
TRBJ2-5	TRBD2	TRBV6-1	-	CASSEVIPGALAGGRETQYF	TGTGCCAGCAGTGAAGTTATTCCGGGGGCCCTAGCGGGGGGGCGCGAGACCCAGTACTTC
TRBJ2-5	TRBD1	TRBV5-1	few	CASSLEAGGAEETQYF	TGCGCCAGCAGCTTGGAGGCAGGGGGCGCAGAGGAGACCCAGTACTTC